This T cell receptor beta chain was sequenced during a study of control samples from healthy donors and cancer patients. In this sample, this clone turned up a few times. This table comes from immunoSEQ multiplex PCR, and its TCRdb copy is limited to in-frame clones, with some not included. The sample records about 98,000 clones, approximately 81% being singletons. CDR1 SGHDT and CDR2 YYEEEE come from the germline V gene. V lost 0 bases to trimming and J lost 3 bases, with 19 bases between them. This CDR3 is 17 amino acids long. This clonotype originated in a woman in her 30s in good health. Sequencing was performed on blood. The chain has TRBV5-6 and TRBJ2-7, with D perhaps matching TRBD1 (5 bases). The CDR3 spells CASSLALRLTERYEQYF. CDR3 DNA: TGTGCCAGCAGCTTGGCCCTTCGACTGACAGAACGCTACGAGCAGTACTTC.